This T cell receptor beta chain derives from a study of blood T cell repertoires in COVID-19. Study at large: Sites in the United States, Italy and Spain provided acute and convalescent COVID-19 samples.

Method: immunoSEQ multiplex PCR; TCRdb's copy keeps in-frame clones and lacks some. The data contain some 290,000 clones, roughly 91% of them seen just once; the ten biggest clones take up 11%. Looked up from germline, CDR1 is LNHDA and CDR2 is SQIVND (reference sequence). The CDR3 length is 16 residues. J lost 0 bases, V lost 5 bases, and 7 bases had no gene match. The chain combines TRBV19 with TRBJ2-3; 8 positions agree with TRBD2. The receptor was derived from a woman in her 30s with COVID-19, enrolled during active disease. The source material was peripheral blood. CDR3 sequence (DNA): TGTGCCAGTAGTTTGACTCGGGGGGGCAGCACAGATACGCAGTATTTT. Protein sequence: CASSLTRGGSTDTQYF. The full variable domain, rest sourced from reference TRBV19 and TRBJ2-3, is DGGITQSPKYLFRKEGQNVTLSCEQNLNHDAMYWYRQDPGQGLRLIYYSQIVNDFQKGDIAEGYSVSREKKESFPLTVTSAQKNPTAFYLCASSLTRGGSTDTQYFGPGTRLTVL.